The clone carrying this TCR beta chain is a singleton in its sample. Its specificity is unknown. This sample stems from a study of cytomegalovirus exposure and HLA in healthy donors. The study, taken as a whole, reports: High sensitivity and specificity were reportedly achieved when the classifier diagnosed cytomegalovirus status. Prediction of most subjects' HLA-A and HLA-B alleles by TCR beta sequences was reportedly accurate. What a later analysis showed was that several of the most significant clusters appeared linked to common viral pathogens.

Germline values: CDR1 MDHEN, CDR2 SYDVKM. V lost 6 bases, J lost 1 base, and 5 bases stayed unmatched. The length of the CDR3 is 14 residues. PCR was performed using 60 Vbeta and 13 Jbeta primers. The assay was immunoSEQ multiplex PCR, and TCRdb's table has in-frame clones only and misses some. The sample yields around 150,000 clones, 80% to 90% seen once. The rearrangement uses TRBV28 and TRBJ2-7, with 8 bases that match TRBD1. The source material was PBMCs. The origin of this receptor is a woman in her 50s in good health and CMV-seronegative. This CDR3 reads CASRDRGPSYEQYF. The CDR3 coding sequence is TGTGCCAGCAGAGACAGGGGACCGTCCTACGAGCAGTACTTC.